The 12 T cell receptor beta chains below were found in one sample sequenced in a study of blood T cell repertoires in COVID-19. Clones were sequenced by immunoSEQ multiplex PCR, and TCRdb holds only the in-frame ones, with some missing. The profile shows 400,000 to 500,000 clones, about 88% of them singletons. The sample consisted of PBMCs or T cells enriched from blood (not recorded which). The receptors originated from a woman under 30 who had been exposed to COVID-19.

Points on this clone: This same CDR3 is encoded by further DNA sequences in the sample. The chain carries TRBV4-3 and TRBJ1-2; D possibly corresponds to TRBD1 (5 bases). This CDR3 is 15 amino acids long. V lost 1 base and J 1 base, leaving 10 bases between the germline ends. CDR1 is LGHNA and CDR2 is YSLEER in the germline V gene. CDR3 region: CASSQGTGVNYGYTF. CDR3 DNA sequence: TGCGCCAGCAGCCAAGGAACGGGGGTTAACTATGGCTACACCTTC.

The chain couples TRBV28 to TRBJ2-6; possible D gene TRBD1, 6 bases. CDR3 size: 17 residues. The V end lost 5 bases, the J end lost 2 bases, and 16 bases lay between the germline ends. Germline CDR1 and CDR2: MDHEN and SYDVKM. The CDR3 reads CASSLSPQGPGANVLTF. CDR3 DNA: TGTGCCAGCAGTCTAAGCCCCCAGGGGCCTGGGGCCAACGTCCTGACTTTC.

For this clone: The junction and the germline gene differ at one end; a read error may be behind it. The chain links TRBV18 to TRBJ1-4; D unclear. Germline CDR1 and CDR2: KGHSH and LQKENI. The CDR3 runs 13 residues. This CDR3 is CASSPGGNDKLFF. In DNA, the CDR3 is TGTGCCAGCTCACCCGGCGGTAATGATAAACTGTTTTTT.

The chain employs TRBV27 and TRBJ2-3, with a possible D match to TRBD1 (5 bases). Between the trimmed V and J ends, which lost 5 bases and 2 bases, there was a span of 8 bases. Looked up from germline, CDR1 is MNHEY and CDR2 is SMNVEV (reference sequence). The CDR3 sequence is 13 residues long. CDR3 region: CASSKQDTDTQYF. The CDR3 DNA reads TGTGCCAGCAGTAAACAGGACACAGATACGCAGTATTTT.

This chain connects TRBV6-6 to TRBJ2-5; TRBD2 aligns across 14 bases. V trimming: 5 bases; J trimming: 9 bases; junction bases outside the gene matches: 14. This CDR3 has 17 amino acids. Germline V gene lookup returns CDR1 MNHNY and CDR2 SVGAGI (reference sequence). The CDR3 is CASSPGTSGGALGAQYF. The CDR3 DNA sequence: TGTGCCAGCAGTCCCGGGACTAGCGGGGGAGCCCTAGGGGCCCAGTACTTC.

V and J are TRBV11-2 and TRBJ2-1; TRBD2 matches at 12 bases. Per germline, CDR1 SGHAT and CDR2 FQNNGV. The V segment lost 5 bases and the J segment 9 bases; nucleotides outside the gene matches: 8. This CDR3 spans 15 amino acids. As DNA, the CDR3 is TGTGCCAGCAGCCAACTAGCGGGGGGTTGGAGTGAGCAGTTCTTC. Translating it yields CASSQLAGGWSEQFF. The full variable domain, completed using reference TRBV11-2 and TRBJ2-1, is EAGVAQSPRYKIIEKRQSVAFWCNPISGHATLYWYQQILGQGPKLLIQFQNNGVVDDSQLPKDRFSAERLKGVDSTLKIQPAKLEDSAVYLCASSQLAGGWSEQFFGPGTRLTVL.

The CDR3 reads CASSTGGEGGELFF. CDR3 DNA sequence: TGTGCCAGCAGTACAGGGGGCGAGGGCGGGGAGCTGTTTTTT. This chain links TRBV6-5 with TRBJ2-2; 9 nucleotides align to TRBD1. Germline CDR1 MNHEY, CDR2 SVGAGI. V trimming: 5 bases; J trimming: 7 bases; junction bases outside the gene matches: 5. The CDR3 covers 14 residues.

The gene calls are TRBV10-3 and TRBJ1-1; 7 bases agree with TRBD1. Unmatched junction bases numbered 4, after V lost 9 bases and J lost 0 bases. CDR3 size: 13 residues. Germline V gene lookup returns CDR1 ENHRY and CDR2 SYGVKD. The CDR3: CAILGTVNTEAFF. The CDR3 DNA reads as TGTGCCATTCTTGGGACAGTGAACACTGAAGCTTTCTTT.

The chain has TRBV28 and TRBJ2-3, with TRBD1 identical over 11 bases. The germline V gene encodes CDR1 MDHEN and CDR2 SYDVKM. The junction had 10 bases not matched to a gene; V was cut back by 2 bases and J by 0 bases. The CDR3 extends over 19 amino acids. This chain's CDR3 is CASSLVGVDRGLSTDTQYF. The CDR3 region has the DNA TGTGCCAGCAGTTTAGTAGGGGTGGACAGGGGGCTCAGCACAGATACGCAGTATTTT.

The count of this clone is one. Other DNA sequences in the sample encode the same CDR3. This CDR3 is CASSLVESYNEQFF. DNA for the CDR3: TGTGCCAGCAGCTTGGTTGAGTCCTACAATGAGCAGTTCTTC. The chain links TRBV5-4 to TRBJ2-1; no clear D. This CDR3 is built from 14 residues. Germline loops: CDR1 SGHNT, CDR2 YYREEE (reference sequence). V was pared by 0 bases and J by 1 base, with 5 bases between. The variable domain in full, completed from reference TRBV5-4 and TRBJ2-1, reads ETGVTQSPTHLIKTRGQQVTLRCSSQSGHNTVSWYQQALGQGPQFIFQYYREEENGRGNFPPRFSGLQFPNYSSELNVNALELDDSALYLCASSLVESYNEQFFGPGTRLTVL.

The chain employs TRBV3-1 (or the pseudogene TRBV3-2) and TRBJ2-1, with D possibly TRBD1 on 7 matching bases. The CDR3 extends over 17 amino acids. V lost 2 bases to trimming and J lost 0 bases, with 14 bases between them. Germline CDR1 LGHDT, CDR2 YNNKEL (reference sequence). For the CDR3, the DNA is TGTGCCAGCAGCCAATGGCAGGGGGGAATCTCCTACAATGAGCAGTTCTTC. The encoded protein is CASSQWQGGISYNEQFF.

This rearrangement joins TRBV6-5 to TRBJ2-1, with D possibly TRBD1 on 5 matching bases. V lost 2 bases and J lost 4, with 12 bases in between. The germline CDR1 and CDR2 sequences are MNHEY and SVGAGI. The CDR3 is made up of 15 amino acids. As DNA, the CDR3 is TGTGCCAGCAGTTACACAGGCATTCTATACAATGAGCAGTTCTTC. This encodes CASSYTGILYNEQFF.